The 20 T cell receptor beta chains given below trace back to one sample, sequenced in a study of CD8 T cells in Susac syndrome. Reverse transcription of about 0.45 to 1 ug RNA was performed with random hexamers. TCRdb analysed the immunoSEQ multiplex PCR reads with MiXCR anew, one entry per CDR3 protein. The sample lists under 250,000 distinct CDR3 sequences, 93% occurring once. Sequencing used CD4+ T cells from PBMCs. These receptors were collected from a human donor with multiple sclerosis.

This chain uses TRBV3-1 with TRBJ1-2; D is unresolved. The V end lost 5 bases, the J end lost 3 bases, and 13 bases lay between the germline ends. CDR3 length: 14 amino acids. Germline lookup yields CDR1 LGHDT and CDR2 YNNKEL (reference sequence). The CDR3 nucleotides are TGTGCCAGCAGCGTGGACGCATTTGACTATGGCTACACCTTC. The encoded protein is CASSVDAFDYGYTF.

This chain links TRBV9 with TRBJ2-7, with TRBD1 as a possible D gene (6 bases). V gave up 0 bases and J gave up 6 bases, with 10 bases separating them. The CDR3 consists of 13 residues. CDR1 and CDR2 (germline): SGDLS, YYNGEE. The CDR3, as DNA: TGTGCCAGCAGCGTAGCCTTAGGGGGCGAGCAGTACTTC. Protein: CASSVALGGEQYF.

This chain links TRBV23-1 with TRBJ1-4; 8 bases agree with TRBD1. TRBV23-1 is noted as an ORF with a role that remains uncertain. V trimming: 3 bases; J trimming: 0 bases; junction bases outside the gene matches: 9. This CDR3 region has 18 residues. As DNA, the CDR3 is TGCGCCAGCAGTCACCATGGGACAGGAACAGCAACTAATGAAAAACTGTTTTTT. Translating gives CASSHHGTGTATNEKLFF.

This clonotype has a single count. V and J are TRBV5-6 and TRBJ2-7, with 9 bases aligning to TRBD1. This CDR3 comprises 15 residues. Germline CDR1 is SGHDT and CDR2 is YYEEEE. V lost 4 bases to trimming and J lost 5 bases; unmatched junction nucleotides: 10. CDR3 region: CASSHAGQGNNEQYV. The CDR3 nucleotides are TGTGCCAGCAGCCATGCGGGACAGGGCAATAACGAGCAGTACGTC.

Note on this clonotype: One end of the junction is discordant with germline, which a read error may explain. The chain joins TRBV11-3 to TRBJ2-6, with D unclear. This CDR3 region has 16 residues. Germline V gene lookup returns CDR1 SGHNT and CDR2 YENEEA. This CDR3 is CASTLNSGSGANVLTF. The CDR3 nucleotides are TGTGCCAGCACCTTAAATTCGGGCTCTGGGGCCAACGTCCTGACTTTC.

This chain uses TRBV29-1 with TRBJ1-1; D is perhaps TRBD1 (5 bases). CDR1 and CDR2 from the germline V gene are SQVTM and ANQGSEA. V was clipped by 5 bases and J by 0 bases, with 10 bases between them. The CDR3 runs to 13 residues. The CDR3 here is CSVQGAVNTEAFF. The CDR3 DNA sequence: TGCAGCGTTCAAGGGGCCGTGAACACTGAAGCTTTCTTT.

This chain links TRBV4-1 with TRBJ2-3; D remains unclear. This CDR3 comprises 14 residues. Germline assignment: CDR1 MGHRA and CDR2 YSYEKL. V shed 1 base and J shed 0 bases, with 5 bases lying between them. CDR3 in amino acids: CASSQVLSTDTQYF. The DNA for the CDR3 is TGCGCCAGCAGCCAAGTTTTGAGCACAGATACGCAGTATTTT.

The chain has TRBV18 and TRBJ2-5; TRBD1 is a possible D gene (6 bases). This CDR3 contains 13 residues. The germline V gene encodes CDR1 KGHSH and CDR2 LQKENI. The V end was cut by 6 bases, the J end by 3 bases, with 11 bases between. CDR3 in DNA: TGTGCCAGCTCCCTCGGACAGAAAGAGACCCAGTACTTC. Amino acid sequence: CASSLGQKETQYF.

The chain has TRBV29-1 and TRBJ1-1, with no clear D. The germline V gene encodes CDR1 SQVTM and CDR2 ANQGSEA. Trimming stripped 5 bases from V and 0 bases from J, with 4 bases between. There are 11 residues in the CDR3. The CDR3 region has the DNA TGCAGCGTTCTCCTGAACACTGAAGCTTTCTTT. It translates to CSVLLNTEAFF.

This chain connects TRBV29-1 to TRBJ1-1; D is ambiguous. CDR1 is SQVTM and CDR2 is ANQGSEA in the germline V gene. V was pared by 3 bases and J by 4 bases, with 6 bases between. This CDR3 region has 11 residues. Here the CDR3 reads CSVDRGTEAFF. DNA of the CDR3: TGCAGCGTTGATCGGGGCACTGAAGCTTTCTTT.

The gene calls are TRBV7-9 and TRBJ1-1; D is possibly TRBD1 (6 bases). The germline gives CDR1 SEHNR, CDR2 FQNEAQ (reference sequence). The CDR3 contains 14 residues. The germline V and J ends were trimmed by 4 bases and 5 bases, with 14 bases remaining between them. This CDR3 reads CASSWGEGGTEAFF. Here the CDR3 DNA reads TGTGCCAGCAGCTGGGGGGAGGGGGGAACTGAAGCTTTCTTT.

This chain connects TRBV29-1 to TRBJ2-3; D may be TRBD2 (6 bases). Trimming removed 1 base at V and 0 bases at J, with 14 bases between. CDR3 size: 16 residues. Germline V gene sequence: CDR1 SQVTM, CDR2 ANQGSEA. The CDR3 here is CSVEGMVRGSTDTQYF. CDR3 nucleotide sequence: TGCAGCGTTGAAGGGATGGTGCGGGGTAGCACAGATACGCAGTATTTT.

The chain has TRBV5-1 and TRBJ2-1, with D perhaps matching TRBD2 (6 bases). CDR1 and CDR2 (germline): SGHRS, YFSETQ. The CDR3 is 15 residues long. With 2 bases removed from V and 4 bases from J, the gap between germline ends came to 13 bases. The CDR3 DNA sequence: TGCGCCAGCAGCTTTGATGCGGGGCAGTACAATGAGCAGTTCTTC. Protein product: CASSFDAGQYNEQFF. The whole variable domain, remainder taken from reference TRBV5-1 and TRBJ2-1, is KAGVTQTPRYLIKTRGQQVTLSCSPISGHRSVSWYQQTPGQGLQFLFEYFSETQRNKGNFPGRFSGRQFSNSRSEMNVSTLELGDSALYLCASSFDAGQYNEQFFGPGTRLTVL.

V and J are TRBV20-1 and TRBJ1-5; unclear D gene. Trimming removed 3 bases at V and 7 bases at J, with 13 bases between. This CDR3 contains 13 residues. CDR1 and CDR2 from the germline V gene are DFQATT and SNEGSKA (reference sequence). The CDR3 DNA reads as TGCAGTGCTAGGGAGGCAGGAGGCCAGCCCCAGCATTTT. Protein product: CSAREAGGQPQHF.

V and J are TRBV6-1 and TRBJ1-5; TRBD1 matches at 7 bases. This CDR3 region has 15 residues. V was clipped by 6 bases and J by 3 bases; unmatched bases: 8. The germline gives CDR1 MNHNS, CDR2 SASEGT. The CDR3 loop is CASSQTGMINQPQHF. DNA of the CDR3: TGTGCCAGCAGCCAGACAGGGATGATCAATCAGCCCCAGCATTTT.

The rearrangement uses TRBV19 and TRBJ1-5; no definite D call. Trimming cost V 11 bases and J 6 bases, with 20 bases left between them. Germline V gene lookup returns CDR1 LNHDA and CDR2 SQIVND (reference sequence). This CDR3 region has 14 residues. The CDR3 DNA follows: TGTGCCTCCTCAGCTGGAGGGCGGTCTCAGCCCCAGCATTTT. It is translated as CASSAGGRSQPQHF.

The rearrangement joins TRBV4-1 to TRBJ2-7, with a tentative D call TRBD1 (6 bases). The CDR3 loop spans 15 amino acids. Trimming took off 4 bases at V and 2 bases at J, with 15 bases between the two ends. CDR1 and CDR2 (germline): MGHRA, YSYEKL. The CDR3 reads CASSRRFGTTYEQYV. In nucleotides, the CDR3 is TGCGCCAGCAGCCGACGGTTCGGGACAACCTACGAGCAGTACGTC.

This rearrangement joins TRBV9 to TRBJ2-3; perhaps TRBD2 as D (6 bases). Germline CDR1 is SGDLS and CDR2 is YYNGEE. Trimming pared 3 bases from V and 3 bases from J, leaving 11 bases between. CDR3 length: 14 amino acids. CDR3: CASSARGMTDTQYF. For the CDR3, the DNA is TGTGCCAGCAGCGCCCGGGGGATGACAGATACGCAGTATTTT.

The chain joins TRBV20-1 to TRBJ2-1; 8 bases match TRBD2. After removal of 4 bases from V and 8 bases from J, the junction contained 16 bases not matched to a gene. The CDR3 runs 16 residues. Germline CDR1 DFQATT, CDR2 SNEGSKA (reference sequence). CDR3 sequence (DNA): TGCAGTGCTACCCCTATAACCGGGACTAGGGCGGATGAGCAGTTCTTC. Translating it yields CSATPITGTRADEQFF.

CDR3 residues: CASSLNVPYEQYF. The CDR3 DNA is TGTGCCAGCAGCTTAAATGTACCCTACGAGCAGTACTTC. This chain links TRBV5-6 with TRBJ2-7; D call uncertain. CDR3 length: 13 residues. V was cut by 2 bases and J by 2 bases, with 8 bases left in between. Germline V CDR1 and CDR2: SGHDT, YYEEEE.